The clone carrying this TCR beta chain was detected ten times or more. Antigen unknown. The sample contains more than one DNA sequence encoding this CDR3. The data are from a study of beta chain features in type 1 diabetes. Purity above 95% was achieved in all sorted populations. The study, taken as a whole, reports: VDJ junctions sequenced from type 1 diabetes patients showed fewer insertions and more deletions.

Between the trimmed V and J ends, which lost 5 bases and 1 base, there was a span of 8 bases. This CDR3 spans 14 amino acids. The germline V gene has CDR1 SGHTA and CDR2 FQGTGA. Expressed TCRB transcripts were sequenced because the entire RNA isolate underwent reverse transcription. About 3.4 million reads on average were seen across naive, central memory and regulatory T cell samples. Using immunoSEQ multiplex PCR, the repertoire was profiled, and TCRdb retains in-frame clones only, with some absent. The sample yields 300,000 or so clones, less than 9.5% seen once. This sequence originates from a young woman in good health. The chain joins TRBV7-3 to TRBJ2-2, with a weak D call TRBD1 (6 bases). Source material: central memory CD4+ T cells from blood. The CDR3 reads CASSLGQNTGELFF. CDR3 nucleotides: TGTGCCAGCAGCCTGGGACAGAACACCGGGGAGCTGTTTTTT.